The 21 T cell receptor beta chains below were found in one sample sequenced in a study of spatial heterogeneity in lung cancer. Regarding time point: blood at routine non-recurrence follow-up after resection. Without sorting, whole RNA was sequenced from tumor, nontumor lung or frozen PBMC. TCRdb reprocessed the 5' RACE reads with MiXCR, giving one entry per CDR3 protein. The table has roughly 120,000 distinct CDR3 sequences, about 12% seen once; the top ten hold over 15%. The input for sequencing was PBMCs, taken at follow-up. These receptors were obtained from a male donor with early-stage non-small cell lung cancer.

This clonotype came up a few times. The chain recombines TRBV5-1 with TRBJ2-3; tentatively, D is TRBD1 (5 bases). The length of the CDR3 is 14 residues. Germline CDR1 and CDR2: SGHRS and YFSETQ. Trimming cost V 0 bases and J 0 bases, with 5 bases left between them. CDR3 protein: CASSLEGSTDTQYF. CDR3 nucleotides: TGCGCCAGCAGCTTGGAGGGGAGCACAGATACGCAGTATTTT.

The J gene is TRBJ1-6, the V gene TRBV20-1, with 8 bases that match TRBD1. The V gene's germline CDR1 is DFQATT and CDR2 SNEGSKA (reference sequence). CDR3 size: 18 residues. The ends lost 1 base at V and 6 bases at J; junction bases unmatched: 14. As DNA, the CDR3 is TGCAGTGCTAGAGGAGGGGCAGGGGGCGCCTATGCTAATTCACCCCTCCACTTT. As protein: CSARGGAGGAYANSPLHF.

This clonotype was seen at least ten times. This CDR3 is CASSELLNTEAFF. Written as DNA, the CDR3 is TGTGCCAGCAGTGAATTGTTGAACACTGAAGCTTTCTTT. This chain links TRBV6-4 with TRBJ1-1, with D uncertain. V was cut by 3 bases and J by 0 bases, with 5 bases left in between. The CDR3 runs 13 residues. Per germline, CDR1 MRHNA and CDR2 SNTAGT.

There are many counts of this clonotype. This chain uses TRBV29-1 with TRBJ2-5; a weak D match, TRBD2 (6 bases). CDR1 is SQVTM, CDR2 ANQGSEA, per germline. V was trimmed by 4 bases and J by 3 bases, leaving 12 bases between them. This CDR3 has 13 residues. In DNA, the CDR3 is TGCAGCGTTGCCGGGACTCCAAAAGAGACCCAGTACTTC. Encoded protein: CSVAGTPKETQYF.

This clonotype was seen repeatedly, ten times or more. CDR3 coding DNA: TGTGCCAGCAGGATATCGCCCGGGGAGCTGTTTTTT. Translated: CASRISPGELFF. This chain connects TRBV12-3 or TRBV12-4 to TRBJ2-2; D is undetermined. V lost 6 bases and J lost 6, with 8 bases in between. The CDR3 spans 12 residues.

This chain uses TRBV5-1 with TRBJ2-7; D gene ambiguous. Trimming took off 0 bases at V and 2 bases at J, with 9 bases between the two ends. CDR3 length equals 14 residues. CDR1 and CDR2 from the germline V gene are SGHRS and YFSETQ. CDR3 residues: CASSLAESTYEQYF. The CDR3 nucleotides are TGCGCCAGCAGCTTGGCGGAGTCCACCTACGAGCAGTACTTC. Full variable domain (remainder filled in from reference TRBV5-1 and TRBJ2-7): KAGVTQTPRYLIKTRGQQVTLSCSPISGHRSVSWYQQTPGQGLQFLFEYFSETQRNKGNFPGRFSGRQFSNSRSEMNVSTLELGDSALYLCASSLAESTYEQYFGPGTRLTVT.

This clonotype has at least ten counts. CDR3 protein: CASTPKGTSGYGYTF. The CDR3 DNA is TGTGCCAGCACCCCTAAAGGGACCAGTGGCTATGGCTACACCTTC. The rearrangement links TRBV7-9 to TRBJ1-2; D is perhaps TRBD1 (5 bases). The CDR3 is made up of 15 amino acids. CDR1 and CDR2 (germline): SEHNR, FQNEAQ (reference sequence). V lost 7 bases and J 4 bases, leaving 19 bases between the germline ends.

This clonotype was observed at least ten times. The chain joins TRBV25-1 to TRBJ1-4; 7 positions agree with TRBD1. Germline CDR1 is MGHDK and CDR2 is SYGVNS. The V segment lost 0 bases and the J segment 4 bases; nucleotides outside the gene matches: 5. The CDR3 runs to 16 residues. CDR3 sequence (DNA): TGTGCCAGCAGTGAATATCTGGGGACAGATAATGAAAAACTGTTTTTT. This codes for CASSEYLGTDNEKLFF.

This clonotype has at least ten counts. This chain connects TRBV7-2 to TRBJ2-3; tentative D call: TRBD1 (6 bases). The CDR3 runs 14 residues. V was clipped by 0 bases and J by 7 bases, with 11 bases between them. Germline V gene lookup returns CDR1 SGHTA and CDR2 FQGNSA. Written as DNA, the CDR3 is TGTGCCAGCAGCTTAGCCCAGGGGCCCAATACGCAGTATTTT. Translated, it gives CASSLAQGPNTQYF.

This clonotype has a handful of counts. The chain links TRBV10-2 to TRBJ1-1; weak D call: TRBD1 (6 bases). The V and J ends lost 0 bases and 5 bases respectively, with 13 bases between them. The V gene's germline CDR1 is WSHSY and CDR2 SAAADI. The CDR3 is 15 residues long. The CDR3 region is CASSESGGAGTEAFF. The CDR3 DNA reads TGCGCCAGCAGTGAGTCTGGGGGCGCGGGAACTGAAGCTTTCTTT.

This clonotype was counted many times. The chain is built from TRBV6-2 or TRBV6-3 and TRBJ1-2; 7 bases are a match to TRBD1. Germline CDR1 MNHEY, CDR2 SVGEGT. V was pared by 6 bases and J by 4 bases, with 11 bases of the junction left unmatched. This CDR3 region has 15 residues. CDR3 coding DNA: TGTGCCAGCAGCGGGAGGAACAGGGGAGGCTATGGCTACACCTTC. It translates to CASSGRNRGGYGYTF.

This clonotype was recorded many times. The V and J genes are TRBV7-2 and TRBJ2-7; 9 bases map to TRBD1. This CDR3 has 14 amino acids. The J segment lost 7 bases and the V segment lost 6 bases, leaving 10 bases of the junction unmatched. The germline V gene encodes CDR1 SGHTA and CDR2 FQGNSA. CDR3 nucleotide sequence: TGTGCCAGCAGTTTCATACAGGGGGCGAGGGAGCAGTACTTC. Translated: CASSFIQGAREQYF.

The rearrangement uses TRBV5-4 and TRBJ2-2, with D uncertain. This CDR3 is built from 14 residues. The V end lost 2 bases, the J end lost 6 bases, and 11 bases lay between the germline ends. Germline CDR1 SGHNT, CDR2 YYREEE (reference sequence). This chain's CDR3 is CASSFFTAPGELFF. CDR3 in DNA: TGTGCCAGCAGCTTCTTTACTGCCCCCGGGGAGCTGTTTTTT.

This clonotype has only a few counts. The V call is TRBV6-1, the J call TRBJ1-3; D gene unclear. V shed 7 bases and J shed 6 bases, with 4 bases lying between them. The CDR3 runs 10 residues. Germline V gene data show CDR1 as MNHNS and CDR2 as SASEGT. This CDR3 is CASNENTIYF. CDR3 coding DNA: TGTGCCAGCAACGAAAACACCATATATTTT.

V and J are TRBV6-5 and TRBJ2-5; no reliable D call. The V gene's germline CDR1 is MNHEY and CDR2 SVGAGI. V was shortened by 6 bases and J by 7 bases, with 9 bases between the two germline ends. The CDR3 loop spans 11 amino acids. CDR3 in DNA: TGTGCCAGCAGCTTTGCCGGGACCCAGTACTTC. It translates to CASSFAGTQYF.

This clonotype has more than one count but fewer than ten. This rearrangement joins TRBV6-5 to TRBJ2-1; 8 nucleotides align to TRBD1. With 0 bases clipped from V and 10 bases from J, the junction kept 8 bases outside the gene matches. The CDR3 has 15 residues. Germline-derived CDR1 and CDR2 are MNHEY and SVGAGI. CDR3 sequence (DNA): TGTGCCAGCAGTTACTCGGGAGCAACAGGGGGGGAGCAGTTCTTC. Encoded protein: CASSYSGATGGEQFF.

Written as DNA, the CDR3 is TGTGCCAGTAGTTCGCTAGATACCCGCACAGATACGCAGTATTTT. Its translation is CASSSLDTRTDTQYF. The rearrangement uses TRBV19 and TRBJ2-3, with D unresolved. Trimming removed 5 bases from V and 1 base from J, with 13 bases in between. CDR3 length equals 15 residues. Germline assignment: CDR1 LNHDA and CDR2 SQIVND (reference sequence).

This clonotype has more than one count but fewer than ten. The chain uses TRBV28 and TRBJ1-2; no definite D call. The CDR3 is 12 residues long. Germline V gene sequence: CDR1 MDHEN, CDR2 SYDVKM. V lost 4 bases to trimming and J lost 3 bases, with 6 bases between them. CDR3 loop: CASSSRYYGYTF. The CDR3 DNA sequence: TGTGCCAGCAGTTCCCGATACTATGGCTACACCTTC.

The V and J genes are TRBV6-6 and TRBJ2-1; 7 bases map to TRBD2. V shed 5 bases, J shed 0 bases, and the junction held 7 bases outside the gene matches. The CDR3 consists of 16 residues. CDR1 MNHNY and CDR2 SVGAGI come from the germline V gene (reference sequence). CDR3 in DNA: TGTGCCAGCAGTCGACTAGCATTGAGCTCCTACAATGAGCAGTTCTTC. It specifies CASSRLALSSYNEQFF.

The chain combines TRBV4-1 with TRBJ1-1; a weak D match, TRBD1 (6 bases). Germline V gene sequence: CDR1 MGHRA, CDR2 YSYEKL. The CDR3 has 12 amino acids. V dropped 4 bases and J dropped 9 bases, with 12 bases sitting between them. The CDR3 loop is CASSPTQGQAFF. The CDR3 nucleotides read TGCGCCAGCAGCCCAACACAGGGTCAAGCTTTCTTT.

This sequence joins TRBV20-1 and TRBJ1-2, with D unresolved. Germline assignment: CDR1 DFQATT and CDR2 SNEGSKA (reference sequence). The CDR3 consists of 14 residues. The V and J ends lost 0 bases and 6 bases respectively, with 14 bases between them. The CDR3: CSARDGSFRDGYTF. The CDR3 coding sequence is TGCAGTGCTAGAGACGGATCTTTTAGGGATGGCTACACCTTC.